This TCR beta chain stems from a study of CD8 T cells in ankylosing spondylitis. Whole-study results and caveats: Some of these motif variants have turned up before, in reports on reactive arthritis synovial fluid and blood. Blood of patients with ankylosing spondylitis appeared to be characterized by a TCR beta motif of several highly homologous variants. Researchers reportedly found disease-linked clones significantly enriched in matched ankylosing spondylitis synovial fluid.

Trimming pared 2 bases from V and 0 bases from J, leaving 5 bases between. Germline V gene data show CDR1 as SEHNR and CDR2 as FQNEAQ (reference sequence). The CDR3 totals 15 residues. This clonotype came up many times. Its target is unknown. A quantitative 5'-RACE method, one with molecular barcodes, was used to make TCR beta libraries. In TCRdb, the 5' RACE reads were re-called with MiXCR into one record per CDR3 protein. The sample consists of some 140,000 distinct CDR3 sequences, roughly 8.3% of them appearing once. The sequencing input was synovial fluid, either unsorted or a sorted T cell fraction (not recorded which). This rearrangement joins TRBV7-9 to TRBJ2-6; no clear D gene. The TCR sequence derives from a male donor with ankylosing spondylitis. CDR3 in DNA: TGTGCCAGCAGCTTATCCGCCTCTGGGGCCAACGTCCTGACTTTC. This encodes CASSLSASGANVLTF.